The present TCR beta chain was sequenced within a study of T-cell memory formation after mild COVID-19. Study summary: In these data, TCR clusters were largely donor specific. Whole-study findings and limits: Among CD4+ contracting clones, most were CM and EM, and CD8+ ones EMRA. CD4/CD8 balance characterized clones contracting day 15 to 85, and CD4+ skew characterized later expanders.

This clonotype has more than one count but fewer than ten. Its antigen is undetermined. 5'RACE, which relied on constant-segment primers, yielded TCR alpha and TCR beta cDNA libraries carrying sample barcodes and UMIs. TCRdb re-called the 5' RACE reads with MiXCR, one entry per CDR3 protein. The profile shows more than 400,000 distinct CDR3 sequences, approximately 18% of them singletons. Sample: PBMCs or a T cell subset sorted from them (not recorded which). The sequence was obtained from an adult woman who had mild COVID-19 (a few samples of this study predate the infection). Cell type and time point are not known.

The CDR3 DNA sequence: TGCAGCGTCTCCCGAACCGGGGAGCTGTTTTTT. Its translation is CSVSRTGELFF. The chain links TRBV29-1 to TRBJ2-2, with D unresolved. V was pared by 6 bases and J by 5 bases, with 7 bases between. CDR3 length: 11 residues. In germline, CDR1 is SQVTM, CDR2 ANQGSEA.